What follows are 14 T cell receptor beta chains derived from one specimen sequenced in a study of blood T cells in healthy people across ages. A sample-barcoded 5' primer and a J-beta primer mix were used in a second PCR of about 7 to 12 cycles. TCRdb ran MiXCR on the 5' RACE reads and lists one entry per CDR3 protein. In the table there are roughly 1.9 million distinct CDR3 sequences, roughly 43% of which are singletons. The sample consisted of blood. The source of these receptors is a human donor in good health.

A word on this clonotype: The junction differs from germline at one of its ends, possibly a read error. The chain combines TRBV10-3 with TRBJ1-1; 7 bases line up with TRBD1. This CDR3 is 14 amino acids long. The germline gives CDR1 ENHRY, CDR2 SYGVKD. The CDR3 region is CAVSDAGGSTEAFF. The DNA for the CDR3 is TGTGCCGTCAGTGACGCAGGGGGGAGCACTGAAGCTTTCTTT.

The CDR3 coding sequence is TGTGCCAGCAGCCCCGGGTGGGGGCAGGATGGCTACACCTTC. This codes for CASSPGWGQDGYTF. The rearrangement links TRBV3-1 to TRBJ1-2; D might be TRBD1 (6 bases). The CDR3 extends over 14 amino acids. Germline V gene data show CDR1 as LGHDT and CDR2 as YNNKEL (reference sequence). The V end lost 4 bases, the J end lost 6 bases, and 15 bases lay between the germline ends.

This clonotype showed up just a few times. The J gene is TRBJ1-2, the V gene TRBV11-2; the match to TRBD1 covers 9 bases. This CDR3 has 15 residues. The V gene's germline CDR1 is SGHAT and CDR2 FQNNGV. V gave up 4 bases and J gave up 4 bases; unmatched junction bases: 7. Written as DNA, the CDR3 is TGTGCCAGCAGCTCCGGGACAGGGAGTAGCTATGGCTACACCTTC. The encoded protein is CASSSGTGSSYGYTF.

This rearrangement joins TRBV7-2 to TRBJ2-7; D may match TRBD1 or TRBD2 (6 bases each). With 4 bases removed from V and 3 bases from J, the gap between germline ends came to 13 bases. The CDR3 consists of 14 residues. Germline values: CDR1 SGHTA, CDR2 FQGNSA. The CDR3 protein is CASSSLGGRYEQYF. The DNA of the CDR3 is TGTGCCAGCAGCTCTCTGGGGGGCCGCTACGAGCAGTACTTC.

The V and J genes are TRBV12-3 or TRBV12-4 and TRBJ2-3; TRBD2 matches at 10 bases. The V gene end was trimmed by 6 bases and the J gene end by 5 bases; junction bases not matched to a gene: 14. The CDR3 spans 17 residues. The CDR3 protein is CASSRQLAGILVDTQYF. Here the CDR3 DNA reads TGTGCCAGCAGCCGACAACTAGCGGGGATTCTGGTAGATACGCAGTATTTT.

This clonotype was seen a few times. The chain carries TRBV29-1 and TRBJ1-5; no clear D. The germline V and J ends were trimmed by 4 bases and 3 bases, with 7 bases remaining between them. The CDR3 totals 12 residues. Germline V gene lookup returns CDR1 SQVTM and CDR2 ANQGSEA. The CDR3: CSVVWDNQPQHF. As DNA, the CDR3 is TGCAGCGTTGTATGGGACAATCAGCCCCAGCATTTT. Drawing the rest from reference TRBV29-1 and TRBJ1-5, the complete variable domain is SAVISQKPSRDICQRGTSLTIQCQVDSQVTMMFWYRQQPGQSLTLIATANQGSEATYESGFVIDKFPISRPNLTFSTLTVSNMSPEDSSIYLCSVVWDNQPQHFGDGTRLSIL.

This chain joins TRBV6-5 and TRBJ2-1; 7 bases align to TRBD1. This CDR3 has 15 amino acids. Losses at the gene ends were 6 bases for V and 7 bases for J; bases not matched to a gene: 12. Germline CDR1 reads MNHEY; CDR2 reads SVGAGI. The CDR3 sequence is CASRPNRGSLNEQFF. The CDR3 region has the DNA TGTGCCAGCAGACCTAACAGGGGTAGTTTGAATGAGCAGTTCTTC.

In its sample, this clonotype was seen a few times. The chain employs TRBV11-2 and TRBJ1-2; TRBD1 aligns across 7 bases. CDR1 is SGHAT, CDR2 FQNNGV, per germline. J lost 8 bases, V lost 6 bases, and 9 bases had no gene match. CDR3 length: 13 amino acids. The CDR3 region has the DNA TGTGCCAGCAGTCAAGCGAGGGGGCACGGCTACACCTTC. This encodes CASSQARGHGYTF.

V gene TRBV5-5 combines with J gene TRBJ1-1, with D possibly being TRBD1 (6 bases). Deletions cut 0 bases from V and 6 bases from J, with 9 bases between. The V gene's germline CDR1 is SGHKS and CDR2 YYEKEE (reference sequence). The CDR3 spans 13 residues. Written as DNA, the CDR3 is TGTGCCAGCAGCTTGGTACCAGGGGCTGAAGCTTTCTTT. Amino acids: CASSLVPGAEAFF.

The table lists this clonotype with a few counts. The chain has TRBV27 and TRBJ1-5; a weak D match, TRBD1 (5 bases). CDR3 length: 14 amino acids. V was clipped by 5 bases and J by 3 bases, with 11 bases between them. CDR1 is MNHEY and CDR2 is SMNVEV in the germline V gene (reference sequence). CDR3 amino acids: CASSPRQFNQPQHF. Here the CDR3 DNA reads TGTGCCAGCAGTCCGCGACAGTTCAATCAGCCCCAGCATTTT.

This clonotype was recorded a few times. J is TRBJ1-1 and V is TRBV7-9, with TRBD1 as a possible D gene (5 bases). The CDR3 length is 16 residues. The V and J ends lost 5 bases and 7 bases respectively, with 23 bases between them. From germline, CDR1 is SEHNR and CDR2 FQNEAQ (reference sequence). The CDR3 DNA reads as TGTGCCAGCAGCCTAGGTTTCGGAAGGGGAAGAGGTGAAGCTTTCTTT. Translated, it gives CASSLGFGRGRGEAFF.

V usage is TRBV7-3 and J usage is TRBJ1-1, with TRBD1 as a possible D gene (6 bases). V was clipped by 2 bases and J by 2 bases, with 15 bases between them. The CDR3 contains 16 residues. CDR1 and CDR2 from the germline V gene are SGHTA and FQGTGA. CDR3 residues: CASSLGPGGPNTEAFF. The CDR3 DNA reads TGTGCCAGCAGCTTAGGGCCCGGGGGGCCCAACACTGAAGCTTTCTTT.

The V call is TRBV10-3, the J call TRBJ1-2; 7 bases are shared with TRBD1. V shed 6 bases and J 2 bases; nucleotides not matched to a gene: 9. There are 15 residues in the CDR3. The germline CDR1 and CDR2 sequences are ENHRY and SYGVKD. The CDR3 sequence is CAIREAGTANYGYTF. CDR3 nucleotide sequence: TGTGCCATCAGGGAAGCCGGGACAGCCAACTATGGCTACACCTTC.

This sequence joins TRBV7-2 and TRBJ1-1; D remains unclear. This CDR3 has 12 amino acids. V gave up 5 bases and J gave up 3 bases, with 7 bases separating them. CDR1 SGHTA and CDR2 FQGNSA come from the germline V gene. CDR3: CASSTRDTEAFF. The DNA of the CDR3 is TGTGCCAGCAGCACAAGGGACACTGAAGCTTTCTTT.